Below are 25 T cell receptor beta chains sequenced from a single sample in a study of PD-1 blockade in classical Hodgkin lymphoma. Time point described: newly diagnosed, previously untreated cHL patient sample. From thawed PBMCs, magnetic negative selection was used to isolate the CD8+ T cells. Sequenced by immunoSEQ multiplex PCR; TCRdb stores in-frame clones only, minus some. Among 12,000 to 15,000 clones, around 90% were seen once, and the ten largest hold about 6%. What was sequenced was CD8+ T cells from blood. These receptors all come from a human donor with classical Hodgkin lymphoma.

CDR3 sequence: CASSQAKGAEQFF. The CDR3 bases are TGCGCCAGCAGCCAAGCGAAAGGAGCTGAGCAGTTCTTC. This chain uses TRBV4-1 with TRBJ2-1; D call uncertain. CDR3 size: 13 residues. V was trimmed by 1 base and J by 9 bases, leaving 10 bases between them. Germline CDR1 reads MGHRA; CDR2 reads YSYEKL.

The V and J genes are TRBV25-1 and TRBJ1-2, with 9 bases matching TRBD1. CDR3 length: 15 amino acids. V lost 6 bases and J lost 1; bases outside the gene matches: 6. In germline, CDR1 is MGHDK, CDR2 SYGVNS. The CDR3 bases are TGTGCCAGCAGGGGGGGACAGGGAAATAACTATGGCTACACCTTC. It specifies CASRGGQGNNYGYTF.

The CDR3: CASSPPFGLALAYNEQFF. The CDR3 bases are TGTGCCAGCTCACCACCGTTCGGTCTAGCGCTAGCCTACAATGAGCAGTTCTTC. The chain couples TRBV18 to TRBJ2-1; a weak D match, TRBD2 (6 bases). Germline V CDR1 and CDR2: KGHSH, LQKENI. Trimming left V 0 bases short and J 2 bases short, with 17 bases between. The CDR3 is 18 residues long.

J is TRBJ2-2 and V is TRBV7-9; weak D call: TRBD2 (6 bases). This CDR3 spans 15 amino acids. The germline CDR1 and CDR2 sequences are SEHNR and FQNEAQ (reference sequence). The ends were cut back, 5 bases at V and 4 bases at J, with 14 bases in the middle. CDR3 sequence: CASSERDWGTGELFF. The CDR3 DNA follows: TGTGCCAGCAGCGAACGGGACTGGGGCACCGGGGAGCTGTTTTTT.

The gene calls are TRBV5-5 and TRBJ1-4; no clear D gene. The CDR3 covers 15 residues. Germline lookup yields CDR1 SGHKS and CDR2 YYEKEE (reference sequence). Between the trimmed V and J ends, which lost 0 bases and 2 bases, there was a span of 8 bases. The CDR3 nucleotides read TGTGCCAGCAGCTTGGTACTGGCTACTAATGAAAAACTGTTTTTT. Its translation: CASSLVLATNEKLFF.

The chain combines TRBV28 with TRBJ1-5, with D tentatively TRBD1 (6 bases). Trimming left V 2 bases short and J 5 bases short, with 13 bases between. CDR1 is MDHEN, CDR2 SYDVKM, per germline. CDR3 length: 15 amino acids. CDR3 sequence: CASSLNWGAYQPQHF. DNA of the CDR3: TGTGCCAGCAGTTTAAATTGGGGGGCGTATCAGCCCCAGCATTTT.

The chain links TRBV9 to TRBJ2-7; TRBD2 might be the D (6 bases). Trimming shortened V by 0 bases and J by 5 bases, and 18 bases separated the two germline ends. Germline-derived CDR1 and CDR2 are SGDLS and YYNGEE. The length of the CDR3 is 16 residues. As DNA, the CDR3 is TGTGCCAGCAGCGTAGGCCTTAGCGGCACTTTAAACGAGCAGTACTTC. The encoded protein is CASSVGLSGTLNEQYF.

The J gene is TRBJ1-3, the V gene TRBV4-1; D is uncertain. Looked up from germline, CDR1 is MGHRA and CDR2 is YSYEKL. The CDR3 runs to 13 residues. V lost 8 bases, J lost 1 base, and 9 bases lay in between. The CDR3 nucleotides are TGCGCCAGCCAACCACAGTCTGGAAACACCATATATTTT. Its protein product is CASQPQSGNTIYF.

To note about this clone: The junction shows a germline mismatch at one end, possibly a read error. This chain connects TRBV4-2 to TRBJ2-1, with D perhaps TRBD2 (6 bases). Germline V gives CDR1 LGHNA, CDR2 YNFKEQ. CDR3 size: 17 residues. CDR3 sequence reads: CASSQGFLGDSHNEQFF. As DNA, the CDR3 is TGTGCCAGCAGCCAAGGGTTCTTGGGGGACTCCCACAATGAGCAGTTCTTC.

The J gene is TRBJ2-7, the V gene TRBV4-1, with 8 bases identical to TRBD2. The CDR3 loop spans 19 amino acids. Germline V CDR1 and CDR2: MGHRA, YSYEKL. The trim removed 0 bases at V and 2 bases at J, leaving 15 bases unmatched. The CDR3 nucleotides read TGCGCCAGCAGCCAAGACACACTAGCGGAACCCCTTTTGGCCTACGAGCAGTACTTC. Its translation: CASSQDTLAEPLLAYEQYF.

The chain is built from TRBV6-1 and TRBJ1-2; no reliable D call. CDR3 length: 12 amino acids. Trimming removed 5 bases from V and 7 bases from J, with 11 bases in between. Germline CDR1 and CDR2: MNHNS and SASEGT. CDR3 coding DNA: TGTGCCAGCAGTCCCCTAGGCGGTGGCTACACCTTC. This codes for CASSPLGGGYTF.

V gene TRBV9 combines with J gene TRBJ1-2; D not certain. The germline V gene encodes CDR1 SGDLS and CDR2 YYNGEE. The CDR3 extends over 12 amino acids. Trimming removed 0 bases at V and 9 bases at J, with 9 bases between. CDR3 residues: CASSVGGRRYTF. In nucleotides, the CDR3 is TGTGCCAGCAGCGTAGGAGGGAGGCGCTACACCTTC. The full variable domain, completed using reference TRBV9 and TRBJ1-2, is DSGVTQTPKHLITATGQRVTLRCSPRSGDLSVYWYQQSLDQGLQFLIQYYNGEERAKGNILERFSAQQFPDLHSELNLSSLELGDSALYFCASSVGGRRYTFGSGTRLTVV.

V usage is TRBV9 and J usage is TRBJ2-1; 7 nucleotides match TRBD2. The germline V gene encodes CDR1 SGDLS and CDR2 YYNGEE. The junction had 8 bases not matched to a gene; V was cut back by 0 bases and J by 8 bases. The CDR3 runs to 15 residues. The CDR3 is CASSVDGGGPDEQFF. In nucleotides, the CDR3 is TGTGCCAGCAGCGTAGATGGGGGAGGGCCGGATGAGCAGTTCTTC.

V is TRBV6-7 and J is TRBJ2-7, with D possibly being TRBD1 (5 bases). TRBV6-7 is labeled an ORF, and its function is uncertain. The CDR3 sequence is 14 residues long. Trimming removed 6 bases from V and 4 bases from J, with 16 bases in between. CDR3 sequence reads: CASSNPQGPYEQYV. The CDR3 nucleotides are TGTGCCAGCAGCAACCCTCAGGGCCCATACGAGCAGTACGTC.

This chain links TRBV11-3 with TRBJ2-1; no reliable D call. V was cut by 0 bases and J by 7 bases, with 4 bases left in between. Germline assignment: CDR1 SGHNT and CDR2 YENEEA. The CDR3 sequence is 12 residues long. The CDR3 spells CASSLEGNEQFF. In DNA, the CDR3 is TGTGCCAGCAGCTTAGAGGGGAATGAGCAGTTCTTC.

This clone was seen a single time. CDR3 region: CASSIPKPGQGTPDTQYF. The CDR3 nucleotides read TGTGCCAGCAGTATACCAAAACCGGGACAGGGTACACCAGATACGCAGTATTTT. The gene calls are TRBV27 and TRBJ2-3, with 9 bases identical to TRBD1. The germline V gene has CDR1 MNHEY and CDR2 SMNVEV (reference sequence). The CDR3 has 18 amino acids. V lost 5 bases, J lost 4 bases, and 16 bases stayed unmatched.

The rearrangement links TRBV7-2 to TRBJ2-1; TRBD2 matches at 8 bases. V shed 4 bases and J 4 bases; nucleotides not matched to a gene: 15. Germline CDR1 is SGHTA and CDR2 is FQGNSA. This CDR3 is built from 18 residues. The CDR3 nucleotides read TGTGCCAGCAGCTGGACGGGGCTCCGGGAGGGCTTTTACAATGAGCAGTTCTTC. The encoded protein is CASSWTGLREGFYNEQFF.

The chain is built from TRBV7-3 and TRBJ2-3, with TRBD1 identical over 11 bases. Germline assignment: CDR1 SGHTA and CDR2 FQGTGA. Trimming took 5 bases from V and 1 from J; bases not matched to a gene: 2. The CDR3 has 15 residues. DNA for the CDR3: TGTGCCAGCAGCCGGACAGGGGGCCGCACAGATACGCAGTATTTT. This gives the protein CASSRTGGRTDTQYF.

This clone was recorded only once. This chain connects TRBV6-1 to TRBJ2-7; possibly TRBD2 for D (6 bases). This CDR3 is built from 14 residues. Trimming removed 3 bases from V and 2 bases from J, with 11 bases in between. CDR1 and CDR2 (germline): MNHNS, SASEGT. The CDR3 region has the DNA TGTGCCAGCAGTGAGGGGACTCCGACCTACGAGCAGTACGTC. This sequence encodes CASSEGTPTYEQYV.

The chain employs TRBV27 and TRBJ1-5; 10 bases are shared with TRBD1. V shed 5 bases and J 9 bases; nucleotides not matched to a gene: 7. Germline V CDR1 and CDR2: MNHEY, SMNVEV (reference sequence). The CDR3 loop spans 14 amino acids. The chain's CDR3 is CASSPTGGAAPQHF. The CDR3 coding sequence is TGTGCCAGCAGTCCGACAGGGGGCGCGGCGCCCCAGCATTTT.

The CDR3 is CASSRNRFSNQPQHF. The DNA of the CDR3 is TGCGCCAGCAGCCGAAACAGGTTTTCCAATCAGCCCCAGCATTTT. This rearrangement joins TRBV4-1 to TRBJ1-5, with D perhaps TRBD1 (5 bases). Germline V lookup: CDR1 MGHRA, CDR2 YSYEKL. The CDR3 length is 15 residues. V dropped 4 bases and J dropped 3 bases, with 13 bases sitting between them.

This CDR3 reads CASSLSFSGGELFF. The CDR3 bases are TGTGCCAGCAGCTTATCTTTTAGCGGCGGGGAGCTGTTTTTT. The gene calls are TRBV11-2 and TRBJ2-2, with D tentatively TRBD2 (6 bases). This CDR3 contains 14 residues. The V and J ends lost 2 bases and 7 bases respectively, with 11 bases between them. Germline V gene data show CDR1 as SGHAT and CDR2 as FQNNGV.

V usage is TRBV15 and J usage is TRBJ2-7; D might be TRBD2 (5 bases). Germline CDR1 and CDR2: LNHNV and YYDKDF (reference sequence). The length of the CDR3 is 14 residues. The ends were cut back, 2 bases at V and 5 bases at J, with 13 bases in the middle. The CDR3 loop is CATSRLKGEHEQYF. The CDR3, as DNA: TGTGCCACCAGCAGATTAAAGGGAGAGCACGAGCAGTACTTC.

This chain joins TRBV4-1 and TRBJ1-6; D perhaps matches TRBD1 (5 bases). Trimming cost V 3 bases and J 11 bases, with 20 bases left between them. The length of the CDR3 is 16 residues. The V gene's germline CDR1 is MGHRA and CDR2 YSYEKL. CDR3 coding DNA: TGCGCCAGCAGCCAGTCCCCCGGTAGGGGAGGGCCACCCCTCCACTTT. Amino acids: CASSQSPGRGGPPLHF.

The rearrangement links TRBV7-9 to TRBJ2-3; 8 nucleotides agree with TRBD2. J lost 4 bases, V lost 5 bases, and 17 bases had no gene match. Germline V gene lookup returns CDR1 SEHNR and CDR2 FQNEAQ (reference sequence). The CDR3 consists of 18 residues. This CDR3 is CASSPPVGAGVMADTQYF. The CDR3 nucleotides are TGTGCCAGCAGCCCTCCTGTGGGAGCGGGAGTGATGGCAGATACGCAGTATTTT. Variable domain in full (rest from reference TRBV7-9 and TRBJ2-3): DTGVSQNPRHKITKRGQNVTFRCDPISEHNRLYWYRQTLGQGPEFLTYFQNEAQLEKSRLLSDRFSAERPKGSFSTLEIQRTEQGDSAMYLCASSPPVGAGVMADTQYFGPGTRLTVL.